The 14 T cell receptor beta chains below were found in one sample sequenced in a study of blood T cell repertoires in COVID-19. The method was immunoSEQ multiplex PCR; TCRdb's version includes in-frame clones alone and lacks a portion of them. Of 150,000 to 200,000 clones in the sample, roughly 77% were seen once. Sequencing was done on a sample of peripheral blood. These TCRs come from a woman aged 80 or over with COVID-19, enrolled during active disease.

The genes are TRBV4-2 and TRBJ2-1; 7 nucleotides line up with TRBD2. After removal of 0 bases from V and 0 bases from J, the junction contained 8 bases not matched to a gene. The CDR3 sequence is 18 residues long. CDR1 is LGHNA, CDR2 YNFKEQ, per germline. The CDR3 is CASSQDWGGESSYNEQFF. DNA for the CDR3: TGTGCCAGCAGCCAAGATTGGGGGGGGGAGAGCTCCTACAATGAGCAGTTCTTC.

In its sample, this clone was seen many times. Other DNA sequences of this sample code for an identical CDR3. This chain joins TRBV18 and TRBJ2-1; D is possibly TRBD2 (6 bases). CDR1 and CDR2 from the germline V gene are KGHSH and LQKENI. The CDR3 is 15 amino acids. V was trimmed by 1 base and J by 0 bases, leaving 7 bases between them. This CDR3 is CASSPRRDSYNEQFF. The CDR3, as DNA: TGTGCCAGCTCACCACGGAGGGACTCCTACAATGAGCAGTTCTTC.

The table lists this clone with a count of one. The gene calls are TRBV4-1 and TRBJ2-7; 9 nucleotides agree with TRBD2. This CDR3 has 16 residues. V dropped 3 bases and J dropped 3; count of bases not matched to a gene: 9. Germline V gene lookup returns CDR1 MGHRA and CDR2 YSYEKL. The CDR3 is CASSQQVAGDLYEQYF. Here the CDR3 DNA reads TGCGCCAGCAGCCAGCAGGTAGCGGGGGACCTCTACGAGCAGTACTTC.

The genes are TRBV27 and TRBJ1-2; D possibly corresponds to TRBD1 (6 bases). The germline V gene encodes CDR1 MNHEY and CDR2 SMNVEV (reference sequence). V lost 0 bases and J 5 bases, leaving 16 bases between the germline ends. This CDR3 has 16 amino acids. The CDR3 is CASSLSRGSPLYGYTF. The CDR3 nucleotides read TGTGCCAGCAGTTTATCAAGGGGGAGTCCTTTGTATGGCTACACCTTC.

The chain is built from TRBV7-2 and TRBJ2-6; D is undetermined. Germline V CDR1 and CDR2: SGHTA, FQGNSA. The CDR3 runs to 16 residues. Trimming pared 1 base from V and 2 bases from J, leaving 9 bases between. The DNA of the CDR3 is TGTGCCAGCAGCTTAGGGGCCCTTGCTGGGGCCAACGTCCTGACTTTC. It yields the protein CASSLGALAGANVLTF.

The chain employs TRBV24-1 and TRBJ2-3; TRBD2 matches 15 bases. V lost 3 bases, J lost 5 bases, and 5 bases stayed unmatched. The CDR3 contains 17 residues. The germline CDR1 and CDR2 sequences are KGHDR and SFDVKD. The CDR3 sequence: CATSDVPGLAGGDTQYF. CDR3 in DNA: TGTGCCACCAGTGATGTCCCGGGACTAGCGGGAGGAGATACGCAGTATTTT.

In regard to this clone: The same CDR3 is also encoded by other DNA sequences in this sample. The chain carries TRBV5-1 and TRBJ2-3; 11 nucleotides line up with TRBD1. Trimming at V came to 0 bases and at J to 4 bases, leaving 4 bases not matched to a gene. CDR3 length equals 16 residues. Germline-derived CDR1 and CDR2 are SGHRS and YFSETQ. This CDR3 is CASSLGGQGASDTQYF. The CDR3 DNA reads as TGCGCCAGCAGCTTGGGAGGACAGGGGGCGTCAGATACGCAGTATTTT.

The sample holds a few counts of this clone. The chain recombines TRBV6-6 with TRBJ2-1; TRBD2 is a possible D gene (6 bases). Germline lookup yields CDR1 MNHNY and CDR2 SVGAGI (reference sequence). The V and J ends lost 5 bases and 3 bases respectively, with 14 bases between them. The CDR3 loop spans 15 amino acids. The CDR3 sequence is CASSNYGSLYNEQFF. The CDR3 DNA is TGTGCCAGCAGTAATTACGGGAGCCTCTACAATGAGCAGTTCTTC.

Worth noting for this clone: Additional DNA sequences in this sample encode the identical CDR3. V usage is TRBV2 and J usage is TRBJ1-1; D may be TRBD1 (6 bases). Per the germline V gene, CDR1 is SNHLY and CDR2 is FYNNEI. The CDR3 has 13 residues. V lost 5 bases and J lost 1, with 8 bases in between. The CDR3 sequence: CASSLQGNTEAFF. CDR3 bases: TGTGCCAGCAGTCTACAGGGGAACACTGAAGCTTTCTTT.

The chain is built from TRBV2 and TRBJ1-4; 8 bases line up with TRBD1. This CDR3 is built from 15 residues. Germline V CDR1 and CDR2: SNHLY, FYNNEI. Trimming took 6 bases from V and 7 from J; bases not matched to a gene: 10. The CDR3 spells CASSVLGTGLEKLFF. The CDR3 coding sequence is TGTGCCAGCAGCGTATTGGGGACAGGCCTTGAAAAACTGTTTTTT.

This clone was observed once. This sequence joins TRBV2 and TRBJ2-3, with D hard to call. This CDR3 contains 10 residues. From germline, CDR1 is SNHLY and CDR2 FYNNEI. V lost 8 bases and J lost 6, with 6 bases in between. The CDR3: CASAADTQYF. CDR3 sequence (DNA): TGTGCCAGCGCGGCTGATACGCAGTATTTT.

This clone has a handful of counts. This sequence joins TRBV21-1 and TRBJ1-3; the listed D gene, TRBD1, was not tested against the DNA. TRBV21-1 is deemed a pseudogene. The CDR3 length is 15 residues. The DNA of the CDR3 is TGTGCCAGCAGCAAAGGCAGCAGGGGGCAGGACACCATATATTTT. It yields the protein CASSKGSRGQDTIYF.

As DNA, the CDR3 is TGTGCCAGCAGTGTAGCGGAGTCCGCAACTAATGAAAAACTGTTTTTT. It yields the protein CASSVAESATNEKLFF. The chain recombines TRBV2 with TRBJ1-4; D is uncertain. Germline lookup yields CDR1 SNHLY and CDR2 FYNNEI. Trimming took 4 bases from V and 0 from J, leaving 12 bases between them. The CDR3 is 16 amino acids. Combining the CDR3 with reference TRBV2 and TRBJ1-4 gives the whole variable domain EPEVTQTPSHQVTQMGQEVILRCVPISNHLYFYWYRQILGQKVEFLVSFYNNEISEKSEIFDDQFSVERPDGSNFTLKIRSTKLEDSAMYFCASSVAESATNEKLFFGSGTQLSVL.

This clone has more than one count but fewer than ten. The sample has other DNA sequences that encode this CDR3 too. This chain joins TRBV27 and TRBJ2-3; 10 bases are shared with TRBD2. Trimming took 4 bases from V and 1 from J; bases not matched to a gene: 5. The CDR3 has 16 amino acids. CDR1 and CDR2 (germline): MNHEY, SMNVEV (reference sequence). The CDR3 region is CASSSPSGSGTDTQYF. DNA for the CDR3: TGTGCCAGCAGTTCCCCTAGCGGGAGTGGCACAGATACGCAGTATTTT.